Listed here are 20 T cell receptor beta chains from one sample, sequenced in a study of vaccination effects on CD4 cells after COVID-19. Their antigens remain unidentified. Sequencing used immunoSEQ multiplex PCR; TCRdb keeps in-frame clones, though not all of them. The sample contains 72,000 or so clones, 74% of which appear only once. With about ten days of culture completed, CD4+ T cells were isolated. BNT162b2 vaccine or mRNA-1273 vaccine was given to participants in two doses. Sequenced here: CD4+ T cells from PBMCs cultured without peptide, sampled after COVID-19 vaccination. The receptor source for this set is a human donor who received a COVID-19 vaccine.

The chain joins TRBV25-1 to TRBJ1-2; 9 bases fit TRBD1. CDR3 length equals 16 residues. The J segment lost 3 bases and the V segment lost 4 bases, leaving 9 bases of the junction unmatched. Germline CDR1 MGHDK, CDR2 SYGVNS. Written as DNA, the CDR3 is TGTGCCAGCAGTGCCGGGGACAGGGTGGCTCACTATGGCTACACCTTC. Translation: CASSAGDRVAHYGYTF.

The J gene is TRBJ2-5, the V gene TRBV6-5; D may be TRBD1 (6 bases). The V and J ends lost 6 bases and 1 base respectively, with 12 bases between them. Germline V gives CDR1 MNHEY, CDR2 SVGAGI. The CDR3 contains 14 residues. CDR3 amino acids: CASSSGTFQETQYF. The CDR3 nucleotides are TGTGCCAGCAGCTCCGGGACATTCCAAGAGACCCAGTACTTC.

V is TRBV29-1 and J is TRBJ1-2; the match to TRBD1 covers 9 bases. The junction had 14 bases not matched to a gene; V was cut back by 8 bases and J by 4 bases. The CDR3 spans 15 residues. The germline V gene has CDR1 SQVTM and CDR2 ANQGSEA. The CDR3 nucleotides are TGCAGCACCTCAAATCCGGGACAGGGTGTCTATGGCTACACCTTC. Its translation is CSTSNPGQGVYGYTF. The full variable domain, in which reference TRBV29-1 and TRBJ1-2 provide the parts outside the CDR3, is SAVISQKPSRDICQRGTSLTIQCQVDSQVTMMFWYRQQPGQSLTLIATANQGSEATYESGFVIDKFPISRPNLTFSTLTVSNMSPEDSSIYLCSTSNPGQGVYGYTFGSGTRLTVV.

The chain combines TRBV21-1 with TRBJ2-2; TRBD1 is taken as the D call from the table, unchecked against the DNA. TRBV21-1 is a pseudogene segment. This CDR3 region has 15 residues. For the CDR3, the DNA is TGTGCCAGCAGAAGGACAGTAAAGGGCACCGGGGAGCTGTTTTTT. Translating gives CASRRTVKGTGELFF.

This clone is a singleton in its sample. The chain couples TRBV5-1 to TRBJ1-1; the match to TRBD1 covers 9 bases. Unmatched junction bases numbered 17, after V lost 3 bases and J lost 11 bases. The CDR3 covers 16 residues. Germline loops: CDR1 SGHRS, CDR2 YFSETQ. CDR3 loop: CASSSQSTGTGKGAFF. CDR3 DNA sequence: TGCGCCAGCAGCTCCCAATCCACCGGGACAGGGAAAGGGGCTTTCTTT.

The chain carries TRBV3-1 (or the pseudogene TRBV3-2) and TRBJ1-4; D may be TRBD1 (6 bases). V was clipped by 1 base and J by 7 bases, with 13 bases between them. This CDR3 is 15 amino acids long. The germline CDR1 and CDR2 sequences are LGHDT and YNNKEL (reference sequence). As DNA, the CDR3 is TGTGCCAGCAGCCAAGGAGGGGGGAGGGGTGAAAAACTGTTTTTT. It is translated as CASSQGGGRGEKLFF.

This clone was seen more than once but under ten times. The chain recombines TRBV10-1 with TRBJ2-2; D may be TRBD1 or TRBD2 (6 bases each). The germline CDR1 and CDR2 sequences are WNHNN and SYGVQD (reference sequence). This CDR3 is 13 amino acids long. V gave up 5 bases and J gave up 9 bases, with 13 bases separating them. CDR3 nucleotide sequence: TGCGCCAGCAGTCCCGGAGGGGGTAGGGAGCTGTTTTTT. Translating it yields CASSPGGGRELFF.

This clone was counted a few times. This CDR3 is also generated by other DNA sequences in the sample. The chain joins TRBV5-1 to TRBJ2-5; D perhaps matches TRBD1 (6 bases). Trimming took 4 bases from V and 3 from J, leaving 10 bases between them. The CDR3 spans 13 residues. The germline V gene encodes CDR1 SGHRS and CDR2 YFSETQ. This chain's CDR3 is CASSLQGEETQYF. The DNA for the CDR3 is TGCGCCAGCAGCCTACAGGGAGAAGAGACCCAGTACTTC.

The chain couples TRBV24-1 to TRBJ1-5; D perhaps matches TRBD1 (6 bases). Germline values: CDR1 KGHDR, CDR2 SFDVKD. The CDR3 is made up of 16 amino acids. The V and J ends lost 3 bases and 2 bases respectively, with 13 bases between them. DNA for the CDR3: TGTGCCACCAGTGATACCACAGGGTTGGGCAATCAGCCCCAGCATTTT. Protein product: CATSDTTGLGNQPQHF.

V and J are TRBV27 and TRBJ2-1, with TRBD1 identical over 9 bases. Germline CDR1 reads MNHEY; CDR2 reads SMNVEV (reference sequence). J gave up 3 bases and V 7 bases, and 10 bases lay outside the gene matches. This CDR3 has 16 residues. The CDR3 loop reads CASTSTGTGIYNEQFF. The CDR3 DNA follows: TGTGCCAGCACCAGCACCGGGACAGGGATCTACAATGAGCAGTTCTTC.

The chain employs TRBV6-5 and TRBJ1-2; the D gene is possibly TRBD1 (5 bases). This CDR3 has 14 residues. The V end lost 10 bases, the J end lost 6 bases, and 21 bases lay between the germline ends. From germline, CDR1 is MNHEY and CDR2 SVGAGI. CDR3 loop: CATGRGFPANGYTF. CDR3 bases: TGTGCCACAGGGCGGGGTTTCCCAGCCAATGGCTACACCTTC.

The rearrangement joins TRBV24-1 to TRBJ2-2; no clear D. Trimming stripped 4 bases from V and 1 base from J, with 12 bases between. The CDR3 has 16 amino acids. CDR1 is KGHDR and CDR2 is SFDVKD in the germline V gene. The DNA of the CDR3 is TGTGCCACCAGTGACCGAGACAACCTGAACACCGGGGAGCTGTTTTTT. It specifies CATSDRDNLNTGELFF.

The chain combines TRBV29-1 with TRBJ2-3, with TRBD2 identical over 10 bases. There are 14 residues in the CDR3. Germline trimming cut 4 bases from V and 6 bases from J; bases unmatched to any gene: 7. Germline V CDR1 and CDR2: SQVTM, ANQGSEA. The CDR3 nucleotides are TGCAGCGTTGTTCCTAGCGGGGGTTGGGATACGCAGTATTTT. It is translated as CSVVPSGGWDTQYF.

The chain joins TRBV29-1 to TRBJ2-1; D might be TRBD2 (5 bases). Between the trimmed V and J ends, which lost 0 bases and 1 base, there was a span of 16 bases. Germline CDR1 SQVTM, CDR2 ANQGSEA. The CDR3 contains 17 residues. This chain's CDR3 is CSVEEIPGRGSYNEQFF. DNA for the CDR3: TGCAGCGTTGAAGAGATACCGGGGAGAGGATCCTACAATGAGCAGTTCTTC.

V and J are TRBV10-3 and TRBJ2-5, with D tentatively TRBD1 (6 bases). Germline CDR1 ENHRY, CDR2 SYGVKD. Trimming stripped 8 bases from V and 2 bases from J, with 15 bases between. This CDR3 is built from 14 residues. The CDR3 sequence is CAIALGGPQETQYF. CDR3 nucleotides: TGTGCCATCGCCCTAGGGGGACCGCAAGAGACCCAGTACTTC.

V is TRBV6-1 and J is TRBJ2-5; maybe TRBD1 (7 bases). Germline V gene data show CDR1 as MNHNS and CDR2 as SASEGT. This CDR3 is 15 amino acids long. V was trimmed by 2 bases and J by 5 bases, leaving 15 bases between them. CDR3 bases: TGTGCCAGCAGTGAAACGTCAGGGGGGTTGGAGACCCAGTACTTC. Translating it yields CASSETSGGLETQYF.

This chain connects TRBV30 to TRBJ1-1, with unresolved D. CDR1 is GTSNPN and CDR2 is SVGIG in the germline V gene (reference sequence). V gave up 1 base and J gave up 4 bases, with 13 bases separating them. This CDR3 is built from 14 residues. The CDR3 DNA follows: TGTGCCTGGAGTGCCGGGGTACACACCACTGAAGCTTTCTTT. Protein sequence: CAWSAGVHTTEAFF.

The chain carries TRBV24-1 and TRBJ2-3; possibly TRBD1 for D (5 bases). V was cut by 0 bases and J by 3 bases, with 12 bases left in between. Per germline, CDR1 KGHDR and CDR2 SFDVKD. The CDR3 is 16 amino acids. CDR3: CATSDLGQGGTDTQYF. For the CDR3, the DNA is TGTGCCACCAGTGATTTGGGCCAGGGTGGAACAGATACGCAGTATTTT.

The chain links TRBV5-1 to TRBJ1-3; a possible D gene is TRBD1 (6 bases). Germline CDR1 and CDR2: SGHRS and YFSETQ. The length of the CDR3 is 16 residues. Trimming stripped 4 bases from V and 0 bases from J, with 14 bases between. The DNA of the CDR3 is TGCGCCAGCAGCCAATCTAGGGGGTACTCTGGAAACACCATATATTTT. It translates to CASSQSRGYSGNTIYF.

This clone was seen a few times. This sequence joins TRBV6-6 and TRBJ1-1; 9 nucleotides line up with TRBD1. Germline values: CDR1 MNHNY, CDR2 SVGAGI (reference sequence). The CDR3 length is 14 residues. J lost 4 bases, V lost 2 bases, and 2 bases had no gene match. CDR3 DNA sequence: TGTGCCAGCAGTTACCAGACAGGGGGCACTGAAGCTTTCTTT. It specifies CASSYQTGGTEAFF.